The rows below give T cell receptor beta chains drawn from one sample of a study of T cells after yellow fever vaccination. TCRdb fed the 5' RACE reads into MiXCR, producing one record per CDR3 protein. The top ten clones hold just under 20% of a sample with more than 300,000 distinct CDR3 sequences, approximately 4.5% of them seen once. Source: PBMCs, taken 15 days after the yellow fever booster vaccination. The origin of the receptors is a man aged 18-30 years who received the YFV17D yellow fever vaccine. The conserved cysteine and the conserved F or W are not part of the CDR3 here. Size values are once, few and many counts, or a class for expanded clones, and some rows have none.

size: few; V: TRBV7-2; J: TRBJ2-2; CDR3: ASSLFPRATGELF
size: many; V: TRBV5-1; J: TRBJ1-2; CDR3: ASSGDRASGYT
size: many; V: TRBV20-1; J: TRBJ2-2; CDR3: SAREGGELF
size: NA; V: TRBV12-3/TRBV12-4; J: TRBJ2-1; CDR3: ASSSGLGYNEQF
size: few; V: TRBV9; J: TRBJ2-2; CDR3: ASSAIIGGGELF
size: NA; V: TRBV20-1; J: TRBJ1-1; CDR3: SARAGMAEAF
size: many; V: TRBV19; J: TRBJ2-2; CDR3: ASSPGPTTGELF
size: few; V: TRBV29-1; J: TRBJ2-3; CDR3: SVEEGTRGADTQY
size: NA; V: TRBV19; J: TRBJ1-5; CDR3: ASSRAAGNQPQH
size: NA; V: TRBV7-9; J: TRBJ1-2; CDR3: ASSLASGSFGYGGYT
size: NA; V: TRBV5-1; J: TRBJ2-5; CDR3: ASSGLAGTETQY
size: few; V: TRBV6-5; J: TRBJ2-6; CDR3: ASRNRGPGANVLT
size: NA; V: TRBV6-5; J: TRBJ2-2; CDR3: GTGRITGELF
size: many; V: TRBV7-9; J: TRBJ1-4; CDR3: ASSLLPVTNEKLF